Shown below are 5 T cell receptor beta chains from a single sample sequenced in a study of shared clonotypes between healthy human individuals. The method was immunoSEQ multiplex PCR; TCRdb's version includes in-frame clones alone and lacks a portion of them. The data hold 1.4 million or so clones, with approximately 98.5% observed a single time. Material: naive CD4+ T cells sorted from blood. Subset in this sample: CD45RA+ positively selected. These receptors originate from a man aged 25-45 years in good health.

The V call is TRBV4-2, the J call TRBJ1-3; TRBD1 is a possible D gene (5 bases). Germline CDR1 is LGHNA and CDR2 is YNFKEQ. This CDR3 is built from 13 residues. Between the trimmed V and J ends, which lost 4 bases and 4 bases, there was a span of 8 bases. The CDR3 nucleotides are TGTGCCAGCAGCCTCTCAGGGGGAAACACCATATATTTT. This translates into CASSLSGGNTIYF.

Points on this clone: The same CDR3 arises from other DNA sequences in this sample as well. The chain is built from TRBV18 and TRBJ2-1; 14 bases align to TRBD2. The trim removed 5 bases at V and 5 bases at J, leaving 2 bases unmatched. This CDR3 is 15 amino acids long. Germline V gene lookup returns CDR1 KGHSH and CDR2 LQKENI. This chain's CDR3 is CASSAGLAGDNEQFF. The CDR3 nucleotides read TGTGCCAGCTCAGCGGGACTAGCGGGAGACAATGAGCAGTTCTTC.

The CDR3 reads CASNPGQLQETQYF. DNA for the CDR3: TGCGCCAGCAACCCGGGACAGCTGCAAGAGACCCAGTACTTC. This chain connects TRBV5-1 to TRBJ2-5, with 7 bases matching TRBD1. Germline V gene data show CDR1 as SGHRS and CDR2 as YFSETQ. The CDR3 sequence is 14 residues long. With 6 bases clipped from V and 2 bases from J, the junction kept 7 bases outside the gene matches.

The chain carries TRBV19 and TRBJ1-5; TRBD1 agrees at 11 bases. CDR1 is LNHDA and CDR2 is SQIVND in the germline V gene (reference sequence). J was trimmed by 7 bases and V by 0 bases; bases with no gene match: 8. This CDR3 region has 17 residues. The CDR3 nucleotides read TGTGCCAGTAGTATAGATTGGGGGACAGGGGGTTTCCAGCCCCAGCATTTT. As protein: CASSIDWGTGGFQPQHF.

This chain links TRBV25-1 with TRBJ2-7, with 10 nucleotides matching TRBD2. Germline assignment: CDR1 MGHDK and CDR2 SYGVNS. The CDR3 covers 16 residues. The V and J ends lost 6 bases and 1 base, in that order; junction bases with no gene match: 9. CDR3 residues: CASSGIGTSASYEQYF. CDR3 sequence (DNA): TGTGCCAGCAGCGGAATTGGGACTAGCGCATCCTACGAGCAGTACTTC.